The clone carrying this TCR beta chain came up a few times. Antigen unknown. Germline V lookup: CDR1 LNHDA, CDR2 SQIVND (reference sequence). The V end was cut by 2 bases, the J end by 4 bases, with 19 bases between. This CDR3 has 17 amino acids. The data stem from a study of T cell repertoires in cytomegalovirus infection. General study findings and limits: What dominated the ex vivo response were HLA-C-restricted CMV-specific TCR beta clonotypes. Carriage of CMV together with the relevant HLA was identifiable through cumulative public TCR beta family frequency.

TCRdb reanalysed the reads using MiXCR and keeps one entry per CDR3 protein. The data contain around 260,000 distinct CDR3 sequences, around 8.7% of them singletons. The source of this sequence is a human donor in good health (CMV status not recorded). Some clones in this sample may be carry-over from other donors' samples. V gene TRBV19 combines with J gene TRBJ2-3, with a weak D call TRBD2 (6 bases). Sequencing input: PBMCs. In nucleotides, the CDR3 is TGTGCCAGTAGTATAAGCTGGGCCGCGGGAACGGCAGATACGCAGTATTTT. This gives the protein CASSISWAAGTADTQYF. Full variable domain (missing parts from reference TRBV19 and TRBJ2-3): DGGITQSPKYLFRKEGQNVTLSCEQNLNHDAMYWYRQDPGQGLRLIYYSQIVNDFQKGDIAEGYSVSREKKESFPLTVTSAQKNPTAFYLCASSISWAAGTADTQYFGPGTRLTVL.